Listed below are T cell receptor beta chains from one sample, sequenced in a study of early T cells in non-severe SARS-CoV-2 infection. TCRdb itself ran the 5' RACE reads through MiXCR, one entry per CDR3 protein. The sample lists more than 55,000 distinct CDR3 sequences; around 4.2% were seen once. This sample comprised whole blood, obtained at baseline. Receptors originate from an adult who was a healthcare worker with PCR-confirmed SARS-CoV-2 infection or an uninfected control (not recorded which). The donor label of this sample is uncertain. The CDR3 runs from the conserved cysteine through the conserved F or W. The D gene is left open where the match is weak. Not all rows give a size; the values are once, few, many and, for expanded clones, a class.

j_call: TRBJ1-4; v_call: TRBV5-1; clone_size: many; d_call: .; cdr3_aa: CASSLGDLPTNEKLFF; cdr3_nt: TGCGCCAGCAGCTTGGGTGATCTCCCAACTAATGAAAAACTGTTTTTT
j_call: TRBJ2-3; v_call: TRBV7-3; clone_size: many; d_call: .; cdr3_aa: CASSFEMSDTQYF; cdr3_nt: TGTGCCAGCAGCTTCGAGATGTCAGATACGCAGTATTTT
j_call: TRBJ1-2; v_call: TRBV6-1; clone_size: few; d_call: .; cdr3_aa: CAATGNYGYTF; cdr3_nt: TGTGCCGCCACAGGGAACTATGGCTACACCTTC
j_call: TRBJ2-2; v_call: TRBV20-1; clone_size: many; d_call: TRBD2; cdr3_aa: CSATMGLASTGELFF; cdr3_nt: TGCAGTGCTACCATGGGACTAGCGAGCACCGGGGAGCTGTTTTTT
j_call: TRBJ2-7; v_call: TRBV12-3/TRBV12-4; clone_size: few; d_call: TRBD2; cdr3_aa: CASSLQAGGPHEQYF; cdr3_nt: TGTGCCAGCAGTCTCCAAGCGGGGGGGCCCCACGAGCAGTACTTC
j_call: TRBJ1-5; v_call: TRBV6-5; clone_size: few; d_call: TRBD1; cdr3_aa: CASSYDRGNQPQHF; cdr3_nt: TGTGCCAGCAGTTACGACAGGGGCAATCAGCCCCAGCATTTT
j_call: TRBJ2-1; v_call: TRBV10-3; clone_size: few; d_call: TRBD1; cdr3_aa: CAISEPGGLFSEQFF; cdr3_nt: TGTGCCATCAGTGAGCCAGGGGGCCTCTTTAGTGAGCAGTTCTTC
j_call: TRBJ1-5; v_call: TRBV27; clone_size: many; d_call: .; cdr3_aa: CASSFRQADSWAQPQHF; cdr3_nt: TGTGCCAGCAGTTTCCGGCAGGCGGACTCTTGGGCTCAGCCCCAGCATTTT
j_call: TRBJ1-2; v_call: TRBV6-5; clone_size: .; d_call: TRBD1; cdr3_aa: CASARGDGYTF; cdr3_nt: TGTGCCAGCGCCAGGGGGGATGGCTACACCTTC
j_call: TRBJ2-1; v_call: TRBV13; clone_size: many; d_call: .; cdr3_aa: CASSSLWGPYVEQFF; cdr3_nt: TGTGCCAGCAGCTCCCTTTGGGGGCCGTATGTAGAGCAGTTCTTC
j_call: TRBJ2-1; v_call: TRBV21-1; clone_size: few; d_call: .; cdr3_aa: CASSKRSRGTGAGNEQFF; cdr3_nt: TGTGCCAGCAGCAAAAGGTCACGGGGGACAGGTGCGGGCAATGAGCAGTTCTTC
j_call: TRBJ2-1; v_call: TRBV12-5; clone_size: .; d_call: .; cdr3_aa: CASGFGQGYNEQFF; cdr3_nt: TGTGCTAGTGGTTTTGGGCAGGGATACAATGAGCAGTTCTTC
j_call: TRBJ2-1; v_call: TRBV9; clone_size: few; d_call: TRBD2; cdr3_aa: CASSARLGLDAASYNEQFF; cdr3_nt: TGTGCCAGCAGCGCCCGCCTTGGACTAGACGCCGCCTCCTACAATGAGCAGTTCTTC
j_call: TRBJ1-6; v_call: TRBV10-1; clone_size: .; d_call: TRBD1; cdr3_aa: CASPTPGQGRSPLHF; cdr3_nt: TGCGCCAGCCCGACCCCGGGACAGGGTAGATCACCCCTCCACTTT
j_call: TRBJ2-5; v_call: TRBV7-3; clone_size: .; d_call: TRBD1; cdr3_aa: CASSLKTGGNQETQYF; cdr3_nt: TGTGCCAGCAGCTTAAAAACAGGGGGTAACCAAGAGACCCAGTACTTC
j_call: TRBJ2-3; v_call: TRBV24-1; clone_size: few; d_call: .; cdr3_aa: CATSDFRDTNTDTQYF; cdr3_nt: TGTGCCACCAGTGATTTCCGGGACACAAACACAGATACGCAGTATTTT
j_call: TRBJ2-1; v_call: TRBV25-1; clone_size: few; d_call: TRBD2; cdr3_aa: CASRQPTSGGPNEQFF; cdr3_nt: TGTGCCAGCAGGCAACCCACTAGCGGGGGGCCCAATGAGCAGTTCTTC
j_call: TRBJ2-3; v_call: TRBV12-3/TRBV12-4; clone_size: few; d_call: .; cdr3_aa: CASTLAYTDTQYF; cdr3_nt: TGTGCCAGCACCTTGGCTTACACAGATACGCAGTATTTT
j_call: TRBJ2-2; v_call: TRBV11-2; clone_size: .; d_call: .; cdr3_aa: CASSRIVVRTGELFF; cdr3_nt: TGTGCCAGCAGCCGTATAGTGGTACGCACCGGGGAGCTGTTTTTT
j_call: TRBJ1-3; v_call: TRBV7-2; clone_size: many; d_call: .; cdr3_aa: CASSLVGGNTIYF; cdr3_nt: TGTGCCAGCAGCTTAGTGGGCGGAAACACCATATATTTT
j_call: TRBJ2-3; v_call: TRBV19; clone_size: .; d_call: TRBD2; cdr3_aa: CASSTASGGAQHTQYF; cdr3_nt: TGTGCCAGTAGTACAGCTAGCGGGGGCGCCCAACATACGCAGTATTTT
j_call: TRBJ1-1; v_call: TRBV18; clone_size: many; d_call: .; cdr3_aa: CASSPAGDLNTEAFF; cdr3_nt: TGTGCCAGCTCACCAGCGGGGGACTTGAACACTGAAGCTTTCTTT
j_call: TRBJ2-2; v_call: TRBV6-2/TRBV6-3; clone_size: many; d_call: .; cdr3_aa: CASSYSRGRLTGRNTGELFF; cdr3_nt: TGTGCCAGCAGTTACTCTCGGGGACGCTTAACGGGGCGGAACACCGGGGAGCTGTTTTTT
j_call: TRBJ2-7; v_call: TRBV18; clone_size: .; d_call: .; cdr3_aa: CASSNGPKDYEQYF; cdr3_nt: TGTGCCAGCTCAAACGGACCGAAGGACTACGAGCAGTACTTC
j_call: TRBJ2-5; v_call: TRBV7-3; clone_size: many; d_call: .; cdr3_aa: CASSWTHQETQYF; cdr3_nt: TGTGCCAGCAGCTGGACACACCAAGAGACCCAGTACTTC
j_call: TRBJ1-6; v_call: TRBV7-6; clone_size: few; d_call: .; cdr3_aa: CASSPGGGRNSPLHF; cdr3_nt: TGTGCCAGCAGCCCCGGTGGGGGGCGAAATTCACCCCTCCACTTT
j_call: TRBJ1-5; v_call: TRBV20-1; clone_size: few; d_call: .; cdr3_aa: CSARGGSGPQHF; cdr3_nt: TGCAGTGCTAGAGGAGGGTCAGGGCCCCAGCATTTT
j_call: TRBJ1-5; v_call: TRBV7-2; clone_size: many; d_call: .; cdr3_aa: CASSSRAQPQHF; cdr3_nt: TGTGCCAGCAGCTCAAGGGCTCAGCCCCAGCATTTT
j_call: TRBJ1-5; v_call: TRBV7-9; clone_size: few; d_call: .; cdr3_aa: CASSLGSQPQHF; cdr3_nt: TGTGCCAGCAGCTTAGGGAGCCAGCCCCAGCATTTT
j_call: TRBJ2-1; v_call: TRBV6-2/TRBV6-3; clone_size: many; d_call: TRBD2; cdr3_aa: CASSYPPASGGAYEQFF; cdr3_nt: TGTGCCAGCAGTTACCCGCCCGCTAGCGGGGGGGCCTATGAGCAGTTCTTC
j_call: TRBJ2-2; v_call: TRBV2; clone_size: .; d_call: TRBD2; cdr3_aa: CASVGGGQNTGELFF; cdr3_nt: TGTGCCAGCGTCGGCGGGGGTCAAAACACCGGGGAGCTGTTTTTT
j_call: TRBJ2-5; v_call: TRBV15; clone_size: .; d_call: .; cdr3_aa: CATSKRQQETQYF; cdr3_nt: TGTGCCACCAGCAAAAGACAGCAAGAGACCCAGTACTTC
j_call: TRBJ2-7; v_call: TRBV7-8; clone_size: many; d_call: TRBD1; cdr3_aa: CASSLGDRGFEQYF; cdr3_nt: TGTGCCAGCAGCTTAGGGGACAGGGGTTTCGAGCAGTACTTC
j_call: TRBJ1-1; v_call: TRBV7-8; clone_size: many; d_call: .; cdr3_aa: CASSLKPTGTLNTEAFF; cdr3_nt: TGTGCCAGCAGCCTAAAACCGACCGGGACATTGAACACTGAAGCTTTCTTT
j_call: TRBJ2-7; v_call: TRBV6-1; clone_size: .; d_call: .; cdr3_aa: CASSESPWNQRHEQYF; cdr3_nt: TGTGCCAGCAGTGAATCACCGTGGAACCAGCGGCACGAGCAGTACTTC
j_call: TRBJ1-6; v_call: TRBV7-2; clone_size: many; d_call: .; cdr3_aa: CASSSRTDSPLHF; cdr3_nt: TGTGCCAGCAGCTCTCGGACAGACTCACCCCTCCACTTT
j_call: TRBJ1-5; v_call: TRBV5-6; clone_size: few; d_call: .; cdr3_aa: CASSFGLGMGNQPQHF; cdr3_nt: TGTGCCAGCAGCTTTGGCCTGGGGATGGGCAATCAGCCCCAGCATTTT
j_call: TRBJ2-1; v_call: TRBV3-1; clone_size: many; d_call: TRBD2; cdr3_aa: CASRVSGDYNEQFF; cdr3_nt: TGTGCCAGCAGGGTTAGCGGGGACTACAATGAGCAGTTCTTC
j_call: TRBJ2-5; v_call: TRBV7-9; clone_size: few; d_call: .; cdr3_aa: CASSTAGEETQYF; cdr3_nt: TGTGCCAGCAGTACGGCAGGGGAAGAGACCCAGTACTTC
j_call: TRBJ1-1; v_call: TRBV6-2/TRBV6-3; clone_size: .; d_call: .; cdr3_aa: CASSPTIGLNTEAFF; cdr3_nt: TGTGCCAGCAGCCCAACGATAGGGCTGAACACTGAAGCTTTCTTT